The entry that follows covers one TCR beta chain sequence. Its antigen is still unknown. Assay: immunoSEQ multiplex PCR; the TCRdb copy retains only in-frame clones and omits some. The sample has about 13,000 clones, roughly 86% seen once. The entry originates in a study of graft-versus-host responses after intestinal transplantation. Turning to the study itself: Each recipient received a multivisceral, liver-intestinal, or isolated intestinal graft. All of the recipients had induction that used anti-thymocyte globulin, then tacrolimus and steroids for about 3 years.

Study-wide points: Where graft-donor T cell macrochimerism was present, patients had high graft-versus-host to host-versus-graft clonal ratios in allografts.

After removal of 0 bases from V and 4 bases from J, the junction contained 4 bases not matched to a gene. CDR3 length: 16 amino acids. In germline, CDR1 is SGHRS, CDR2 YFSETQ. The gene calls are TRBV5-1 and TRBJ2-5, with TRBD2 matching over 12 bases. The receptor's source is a human patient who received an intestinal transplant, so some T cells may come from the graft donor. Sequencing used PBMCs, obtained after intestinal transplantation. The CDR3 region has the DNA TGCGCCAGCAGCTTGGTTGCTAGCGGGAGGGGAGAGACCCAGTACTTC. This encodes CASSLVASGRGETQYF.